The clone carrying this T cell receptor beta chain has more than one count but fewer than ten. What it binds is not known. Germline assignment: CDR1 SGHRS and CDR2 YFSETQ. The junction had 19 bases not matched to a gene; V was cut back by 0 bases and J by 3 bases. The CDR3 sequence is 20 residues long. This specimen comes from a study of vaccination and CD4 T cells after COVID-19. Sample treatment: roughly ten-day PBMC culture with coronavirus spike peptide pools or control peptides (ViraFEST assay). Sequenced with the Oncomine TCR Beta short-read assay was DNA taken from cultured CD4+ T cells. TCRdb ran MiXCR on the PCR reads and lists one entry per CDR3 protein. In the table there are 20,000 to 25,000 distinct CDR3 sequences, around 66% of which are singletons.

This chain links TRBV5-1 with TRBJ2-7; TRBD2 agrees at 9 bases. Specimen: CD4+ T cells from blood, cultured in vitro, collected after SARS-CoV-2 vaccination. The receptor was derived from a human donor who received a COVID-19 vaccine. The CDR3 protein is CASSLVSVGPGTSNFYEQYF. Written as DNA, the CDR3 is TGCGCCAGCAGCTTGGTGAGTGTTGGTCCCGGGACTAGCAATTTCTACGAGCAGTACTTC. The variable domain in full, completed from reference TRBV5-1 and TRBJ2-7, reads KAGVTQTPRYLIKTRGQQVTLSCSPISGHRSVSWYQQTPGQGLQFLFEYFSETQRNKGNFPGRFSGRQFSNSRSEMNVSTLELGDSALYLCASSLVSVGPGTSNFYEQYFGPGTRLTVT.